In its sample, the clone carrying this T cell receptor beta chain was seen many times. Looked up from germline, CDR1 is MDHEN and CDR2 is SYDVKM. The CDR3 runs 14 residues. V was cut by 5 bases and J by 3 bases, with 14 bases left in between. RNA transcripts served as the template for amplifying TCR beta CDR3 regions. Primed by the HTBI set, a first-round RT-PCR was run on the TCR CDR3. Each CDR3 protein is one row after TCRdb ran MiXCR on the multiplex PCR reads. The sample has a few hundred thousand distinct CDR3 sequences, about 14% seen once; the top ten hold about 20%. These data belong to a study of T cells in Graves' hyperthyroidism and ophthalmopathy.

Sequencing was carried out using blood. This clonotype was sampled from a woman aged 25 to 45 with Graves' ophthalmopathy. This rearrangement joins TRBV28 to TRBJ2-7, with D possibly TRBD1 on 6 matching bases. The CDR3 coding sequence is TGTGCCAGCAGTGTATACAGGGCCTACTACGAGCAGTACTTC. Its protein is CASSVYRAYYEQYF.